This T cell receptor beta chain was captured in a study of blood T cells in healthy people across ages. Broader study findings: CMV status of donors was not determined, possibly confounding expanded clonotype changes. In older individuals, TCR beta diversity per million T cells was lower, falling roughly linearly with age.

Trimming removed 4 bases at V and 2 bases at J, with 14 bases between. Germline-derived CDR1 and CDR2 are SQVTM and ANQGSEA. This CDR3 has 14 residues. A J-beta primer mix and a sample-barcoded 5' primer were used in a second PCR of about 6 to 12 cycles. TCRdb reanalysed the 5' RACE reads using MiXCR and keeps one entry per CDR3 protein. Seen here are approximately 1.5 million distinct CDR3 sequences, 35% to 45% observed once, and the top ten hold roughly 3.7%. This clonotype showed up many times. Its antigen is currently unknown. The donors, aged roughly 6 to 100, were healthy Caucasians from Russia. No fewer than 6 million PBMCs went into each sample.

Specimen: blood. The clonotype originates from a woman younger than 35 in good health. The chain employs TRBV29-1 and TRBJ1-2, with D hard to call. The CDR3 coding sequence is TGCAGCGTTGGTCCGAGGCAGGCCAACTATGGCTACACCTTC. This translates into CSVGPRQANYGYTF.